A selection of T cell receptor beta chains follows, all from one sample in a study of blood T cell repertoires in COVID-19. Some clones are missing from TCRdb's copy, which holds only in-frame ones; the method was immunoSEQ multiplex PCR. The sample includes 120,000 to 150,000 clones, 80% to 85% of them seen just once. The sample taken for sequencing was peripheral blood. The origin of the receptors is a human donor in a cohort sampled during active COVID-19. CDR3s include the opening cysteine and the closing phenylalanine or tryptophan. A D gene is named only where the DNA matches it firmly. A clone size is listed for some rows: how often the clone was seen (once, few, many), or a class if it is expanded.

v_gene	j_gene	d_gene	abundance	CDR3nt	CDR3aa
TRBV5-1	TRBJ2-5	NA	once	TGCGCCAGCAGCGGGGAGGTCGTAGAGACCCAGTACTTC	CASSGEVVETQYF
TRBV3-1/TRBV3-2	TRBJ2-2	TRBD2	NA	TGTGCCAGCAGCCGCCCAGCGGGGGGCAGCGGGGAGCTGTTTTTT	CASSRPAGGSGELFF
TRBV18	TRBJ2-5	TRBD2	NA	TGTGCCAGCTCAACGGGACTAGCGGGGAATGGGGAGACCCAGTACTTC	CASSTGLAGNGETQYF
TRBV7-6	TRBJ1-2	NA	NA	TGTGCCAGCAGCCTCCAGGAGGGGCCCTATGGCTACACCTTC	CASSLQEGPYGYTF
TRBV16	TRBJ2-7	TRBD2	NA	TGTGCCAGCAGCCAACGATTAGCGGGGGCTTACGAGCAGTACTTC	CASSQRLAGAYEQYF
TRBV6-6	TRBJ2-1	TRBD2	NA	TGTGCCAGCAGTGGGACTAGCGGGGGGCCCAATGAGCAGTTCTTC	CASSGTSGGPNEQFF
TRBV18	TRBJ2-1	NA	NA	TGTGCCAGCTCACCTCTGGGCCACCCCGCCTCCAACAATGAGCAGTTCTTC	CASSPLGHPASNNEQFF
TRBV2	TRBJ1-2	NA	NA	TGTGCCAGCAGTGAGGGGGCTAGGTATGGCTACACCTTC	CASSEGARYGYTF
TRBV25-1	TRBJ1-5	TRBD1	NA	TGTGCCAGCAGTGGGGTAGGGGGCGGGTTTCAGCCCCAGCATTTT	CASSGVGGGFQPQHF
TRBV4-3	TRBJ2-7	NA	NA	TGCGCCAGCAGCCCATCCTCAGGGGCGGCCTACGAGCAGTACTTC	CASSPSSGAAYEQYF
TRBV9	TRBJ2-3	TRBD1	NA	TGTGCCAGCAGCGTAGTTTTTGACAGGGGCACAGATACGCAGTATTTT	CASSVVFDRGTDTQYF
TRBV28	TRBJ2-2	TRBD1	few	TGTGCCAGCAGGTCACCGTTTGCGGGGACAGGCGGGGAGCTGTTTTTT	CASRSPFAGTGGELFF
TRBV11-1	TRBJ1-4	TRBD1	NA	TGTGCCAGCAGCTTAATGACAGGGGATGAAAAACTGTTTTTT	CASSLMTGDEKLFF
TRBV18	TRBJ2-3	NA	NA	TGTGCCAGCTCACCACGCGTTCGTGAAGTCGGTACGCAGTATTTT	CASSPRVREVGTQYF
TRBV7-9	TRBJ2-5	TRBD2	once	TGTGCCAGCAGCCTGGGGGGGAAGGATCGGGAGACCCAGTACTTC	CASSLGGKDRETQYF
TRBV10-1	TRBJ2-2	NA	once	TGCGCCAGCAGCCGGAGGGCAGGAGCGACCGGGGAGCTGTTTTTT	CASSRRAGATGELFF
TRBV20-1	TRBJ2-7	TRBD2	NA	TGCAGTGTGGGACTAGAGCGTAGGCAGTACTTC	CSVGLERRQYF
TRBV6-2/TRBV6-3	TRBJ2-3	TRBD1	NA	TGTGCCAGCAGTTACCATCCAAGACGGACAGGGCGCACAGATACGCAGTATTTT	CASSYHPRRTGRTDTQYF
TRBV7-2	TRBJ2-1	TRBD2	NA	TGTGCCAGCAGCGCCTCCGGGACTAGCGGGGTAGGGGAGCAGTTCTTC	CASSASGTSGVGEQFF
TRBV4-1	TRBJ2-7	TRBD1	NA	TGCGCCAGCAGCCAACAGACAGGGTACGAGCAGTACTTC	CASSQQTGYEQYF